The sequence of this T cell receptor (beta chain) was determined in a study of blood T cell repertoires in COVID-19. Study details: Some COVID-19 samples were acute and others convalescent; all came from the United States, Italy and Spain. Sample material is recorded as cDNA or gDNA derived from T cells, B-cell-depleted T cells, or PBMCs.

In the source study's methods: How many nucleated cells were present was estimated from reference gene primer amplification. Profiled with immunoSEQ multiplex PCR; TCRdb holds only in-frame clones, not every one. Clone size and V and J calls were adopted from that table, with D and trimming inferred from the DNA. The sample contains over 120,000 clones, approximately 80% of which appear only once. Sequencing was done on a sample of peripheral blood. This TCR was recovered from a human donor in a cohort sampled during active COVID-19.

The DNA for the CDR3 is TGTGCCAGCAGCCTAAGGTTTGGGGGGGTCACTGAAGCTTTCTTT. The encoded protein is CASSLRFGGVTEAFF. This rearrangement joins TRBV7-6 to TRBJ1-1, with a tentative D call TRBD1 (5 bases). Germline-derived CDR1 and CDR2 are SGHVS and FNYEAQ. Trimming pared 5 bases from V and 4 bases from J, leaving 17 bases between. This CDR3 contains 15 residues. Combining the CDR3 with reference TRBV7-6 and TRBJ1-1 gives the whole variable domain GAGVSQSPRYKVTKRGQDVALRCDPISGHVSLYWYRQALGQGPEFLTYFNYEAQQDKSGLPNDRFSAERPEGSISTLTIQRTEQRDSAMYRCASSLRFGGVTEAFFGQGTRLTVV.